The sequence of this T cell receptor beta chain was determined in a study of blood T cell repertoires in COVID-19. As for the study in general: The analysed material was cDNA or gDNA that came from T cells, B-cell-depleted T cells, or PBMCs.

Original data processing: Amplification of reference gene primers was used by the study to estimate nucleated cell counts. TCRdb's copy holds only in-frame clones and misses some; the assay was immunoSEQ multiplex PCR. Clonal size and the V and J genes are those of that table, whereas D and trimming came from the DNA. The sample lists some 190,000 clones, about 86% seen once, with roughly 25% in the top ten. The origin of this receptor is a woman in her thirties or forties in a cohort exposed to, infected with or recovered from COVID-19 (not recorded which). The sequenced sample consisted of PBMCs or T cells enriched from blood (not recorded which).

DNA of the CDR3: TGTGCCAGTAGCTACCAGGTGTCGACTAATGAAAAACTGTTTTTT. Translation gives CASSYQVSTNEKLFF. The J gene is TRBJ1-4, the V gene TRBV19; no clear D. This CDR3 region has 15 residues. The germline V and J ends were trimmed by 6 bases and 2 bases, with 13 bases remaining between them. Germline V gene data show CDR1 as LNHDA and CDR2 as SQIVND (reference sequence).